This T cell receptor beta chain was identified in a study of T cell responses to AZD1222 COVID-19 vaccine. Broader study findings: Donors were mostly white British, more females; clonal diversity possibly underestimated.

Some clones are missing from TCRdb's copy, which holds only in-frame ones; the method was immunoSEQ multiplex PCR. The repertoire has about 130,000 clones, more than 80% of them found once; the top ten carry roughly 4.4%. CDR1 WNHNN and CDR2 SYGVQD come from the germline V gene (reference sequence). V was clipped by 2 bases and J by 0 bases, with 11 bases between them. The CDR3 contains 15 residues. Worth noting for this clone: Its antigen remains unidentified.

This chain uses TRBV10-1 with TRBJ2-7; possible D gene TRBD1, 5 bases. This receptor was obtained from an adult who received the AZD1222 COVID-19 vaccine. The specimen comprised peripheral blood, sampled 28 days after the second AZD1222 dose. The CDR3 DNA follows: TGCGCCAGCAGTGAGCCGGACACAAGCTCCTACGAGCAGTACTTC. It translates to CASSEPDTSSYEQYF.